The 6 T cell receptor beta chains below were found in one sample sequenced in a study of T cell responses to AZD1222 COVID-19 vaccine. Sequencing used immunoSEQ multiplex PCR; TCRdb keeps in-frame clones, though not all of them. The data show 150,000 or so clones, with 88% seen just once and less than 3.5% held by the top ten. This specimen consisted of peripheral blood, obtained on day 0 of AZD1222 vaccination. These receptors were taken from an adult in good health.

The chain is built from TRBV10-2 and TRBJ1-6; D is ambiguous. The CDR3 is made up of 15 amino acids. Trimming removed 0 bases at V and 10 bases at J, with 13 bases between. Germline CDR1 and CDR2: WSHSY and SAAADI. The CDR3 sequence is CASSESEVKGSPLHF. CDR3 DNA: TGCGCCAGCAGTGAGTCGGAAGTTAAGGGCTCACCCCTCCACTTT.

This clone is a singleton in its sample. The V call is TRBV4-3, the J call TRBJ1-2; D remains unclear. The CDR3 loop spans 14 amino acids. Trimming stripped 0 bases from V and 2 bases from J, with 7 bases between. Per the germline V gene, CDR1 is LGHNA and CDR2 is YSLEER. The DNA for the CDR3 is TGCGCCAGCAGCCAAGAACGGACGAACTATGGCTACACCTTC. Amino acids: CASSQERTNYGYTF.

The CDR3 reads CASSIGETQYF. CDR3 nucleotide sequence: TGCGCCAGCAGTATTGGAGAGACCCAGTACTTC. This rearrangement joins TRBV5-1 to TRBJ2-5; D unresolved. The germline gives CDR1 SGHRS, CDR2 YFSETQ. The CDR3 loop spans 11 amino acids. V was shortened by 5 bases and J by 4 bases, with 6 bases between the two germline ends.

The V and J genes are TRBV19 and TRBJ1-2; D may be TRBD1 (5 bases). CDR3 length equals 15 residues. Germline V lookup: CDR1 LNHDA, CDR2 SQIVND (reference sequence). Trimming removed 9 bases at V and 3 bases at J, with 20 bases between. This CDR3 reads CASRDRLGTDYGYTF. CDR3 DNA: TGTGCCAGCCGGGACCGCCTAGGAACGGACTATGGCTACACCTTC.

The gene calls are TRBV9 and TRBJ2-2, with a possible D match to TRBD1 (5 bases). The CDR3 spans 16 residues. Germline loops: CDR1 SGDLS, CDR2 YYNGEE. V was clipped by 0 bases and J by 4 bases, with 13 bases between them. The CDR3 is CASSVGAGRGTGELFF. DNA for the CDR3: TGTGCCAGCAGCGTAGGGGCAGGGCGAGGCACCGGGGAGCTGTTTTTT.

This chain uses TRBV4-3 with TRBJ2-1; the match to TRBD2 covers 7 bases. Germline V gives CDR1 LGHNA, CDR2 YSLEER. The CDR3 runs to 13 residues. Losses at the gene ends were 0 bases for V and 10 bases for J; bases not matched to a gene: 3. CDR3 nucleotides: TGCGCCAGCAGCCAAGAACGGGGGGAGGAGCAGTTCTTC. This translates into CASSQERGEEQFF.